Here is one T cell receptor beta chain with its context. The CDR3 end shows no conserved phenylalanine or tryptophan, and so a read error is likely. This record comes from a study of CD8+CD57+ T cells in acquired aplastic anemia. According to the study, genomic DNA was the template for TCR beta VDJ and CDR3 profiling. A single record per CDR3 protein comes from TCRdb applying MiXCR to the reads. The sample records a few hundred thousand distinct CDR3 sequences, approximately 57% being singletons. V was pared by 0 bases and J by 10 bases, with 5 bases of the junction left unmatched. CDR1 is SEHNR, CDR2 FQNEAQ, per germline (reference sequence). The CDR3 has 14 residues.

The V and J genes are TRBV7-9 and TRBJ2-3; 9 bases are shared with TRBD2. Sample: sorted CD4+, CD8+, or CD8+CD57+ T cells (not recorded which) from PBMCs. The TCR originated in a human donor in good health. Here the CDR3 reads CASSLASGTSPQYL. CDR3 sequence (DNA): TGTGCCAGCAGCTTAGCTTCCGGGACTAGCCCGCAGTATCTT.